This TCR beta chain was retrieved from a study of T-cell memory formation after mild COVID-19. Study-level points and caveats: The appearance of some responding clones in pre-infection memory suggested that cross-reactive memory joined. The CD4+ clones that contracted clustered mainly within CM and EM, and the CD8+ clones concentrated in EMRA. Clones contracting across day 15 to 85 had a balanced CD4/CD8 profile; later expanding clones leaned CD4+.

Details on this clonotype: Its antigen remains unidentified.

After 5'RACE with constant-segment primers, TCR alpha and TCR beta cDNA libraries carrying sample barcodes and UMIs were obtained. Each CDR3 protein is one row after TCRdb ran MiXCR on the 5' RACE reads. The table shows about half a million distinct CDR3 sequences, with 15% to 20% occurring only once. The CDR3 loop spans 13 amino acids. Trimming took 3 bases from V and 0 from J, leaving 8 bases between them. In germline, CDR1 is DFQATT, CDR2 SNEGSKA (reference sequence). The sequence derives from an adult woman who had mild COVID-19 (a few samples of this study predate the infection). Cell type and time point are not known. The chain combines TRBV20-1 with TRBJ1-1; weak D call: TRBD1 (5 bases). Specimen: PBMCs or a T cell subset sorted from them (not recorded which). CDR3 in DNA: TGCAGTGCTAGGAGGGGAATGAACACTGAAGCTTTCTTT. This translates into CSARRGMNTEAFF.